This TCR beta chain is from a study of graft-versus-host responses after intestinal transplantation. This CDR3 spans 14 amino acids. V was clipped by 5 bases and J by 0 bases; unmatched bases: 1. Germline-derived CDR1 and CDR2 are KGHSH and LQKENI. Sequenced by immunoSEQ multiplex PCR; TCRdb stores in-frame clones only, minus some. The repertoire consists of under 25,000 clones, with 86% occurring once and the leading ten covering 40% to 60%. The TCR comes from a human patient who received an intestinal transplant, so some T cells may come from the graft donor. The J gene is TRBJ1-1, the V gene TRBV18; 9 bases align to TRBD1. The sample in question was bone marrow, obtained approximately 130 days after transplant. The chain's CDR3 is CASSRTGVNTEAFF. The CDR3 DNA reads TGTGCCAGCTCAAGGACAGGGGTGAACACTGAAGCTTTCTTT. Supplemented by reference TRBV18 and TRBJ1-1, the full variable domain reads NAGVMQNPRHLVRRRGQEARLRCSPMKGHSHVYWYRQLPEEGLKFMVYLQKENIIDESGMPKERFSAEFPKEGPSILRIQQVVRGDSAAYFCASSRTGVNTEAFFGQGTRLTVV.